These 8 T cell receptor beta chains originate from one sample sequenced in a study of blood T cell repertoires in COVID-19. TCRdb's copy holds only in-frame clones and misses some; the assay was immunoSEQ multiplex PCR. The sample includes almost 70,000 clones, around 77% of them seen just once. Sequencing used peripheral blood. The receptors were sampled from a man in his fifties or sixties with acute or convalescent COVID-19.

This clone was observed once. The chain recombines TRBV9 with TRBJ2-1; D is undetermined. This CDR3 has 12 residues. The ends were cut back, 3 bases at V and 7 bases at J, with 8 bases in the middle. CDR1 is SGDLS and CDR2 is YYNGEE in the germline V gene. In nucleotides, the CDR3 is TGTGCCAGCAGCGCTAGTTTGAATGAGCAGTTCTTC. Protein product: CASSASLNEQFF. Drawing the rest from reference TRBV9 and TRBJ2-1, the complete variable domain is DSGVTQTPKHLITATGQRVTLRCSPRSGDLSVYWYQQSLDQGLQFLIQYYNGEERAKGNILERFSAQQFPDLHSELNLSSLELGDSALYFCASSASLNEQFFGPGTRLTVL.

The rearrangement joins TRBV7-9 to TRBJ2-7, with no clear D. The CDR3 length is 14 residues. From germline, CDR1 is SEHNR and CDR2 FQNEAQ (reference sequence). The germline V and J ends were trimmed by 0 bases and 1 base, with 7 bases remaining between them. The CDR3 protein is CASSLASRSYEQYF. The CDR3 DNA is TGTGCCAGCAGCTTAGCGAGCCGATCCTACGAGCAGTACTTC.

This clone was found a few times. The chain uses TRBV19 and TRBJ2-5; TRBD2 might be the D (5 bases). The V end was cut by 3 bases, the J end by 5 bases, with 7 bases between. This CDR3 has 12 amino acids. Looked up from germline, CDR1 is LNHDA and CDR2 is SQIVND (reference sequence). The CDR3 reads CASSMTGETQYF. CDR3 sequence (DNA): TGTGCCAGTAGTATGACGGGGGAGACCCAGTACTTC.

The V call is TRBV4-2, the J call TRBJ1-1; D not certain. Germline V gives CDR1 LGHNA, CDR2 YNFKEQ. V was pared by 6 bases and J by 0 bases, with 8 bases between. The CDR3 consists of 13 residues. As DNA, the CDR3 is TGTGCCAGCAGTCCGACACTGAACACTGAAGCTTTCTTT. This translates into CASSPTLNTEAFF.

This clone was seen once. The chain carries TRBV7-9 and TRBJ1-2, with 9 bases that match TRBD1. The CDR3 is 13 residues long. Looked up from germline, CDR1 is SEHNR and CDR2 is FQNEAQ (reference sequence). Germline trimming cut 8 bases from V and 2 bases from J; bases unmatched to any gene: 3. CDR3 in DNA: TGTGCCAGCGGGGGGACAGGGAACTATGGCTACACCTTC. Amino acids: CASGGTGNYGYTF.

For this clone: The sample has other DNA sequences that encode this CDR3 too. The chain has TRBV7-2 and TRBJ2-7; the match to TRBD2 covers 13 bases. V trimming: 5 bases; J trimming: 2 bases; junction bases outside the gene matches: 3. The CDR3 is made up of 15 amino acids. CDR1 and CDR2 from the germline V gene are SGHTA and FQGNSA. In nucleotides, the CDR3 is TGTGCCAGCAGCCCCGGACTAGCGGGGGCCTACGAGCAGTACTTC. This sequence encodes CASSPGLAGAYEQYF.

The chain joins TRBV29-1 to TRBJ2-7; 15 nucleotides align to TRBD2. CDR3 length equals 16 residues. Per germline, CDR1 SQVTM and CDR2 ANQGSEA. J lost 4 bases, V lost 5 bases, and 9 bases had no gene match. The CDR3 loop reads CSVRTSGGAKGYEQYF. CDR3 DNA: TGCAGCGTTCGGACTAGCGGGGGGGCCAAGGGATACGAGCAGTACTTC.

This chain links TRBV12-3 or TRBV12-4 with TRBJ1-2; D not certain. V lost 4 bases and J lost 2, with 5 bases in between. The CDR3 consists of 12 residues. The CDR3 reads CASSSGNYGYTF. In DNA, the CDR3 is TGTGCCAGCAGTTCCGGGAACTATGGCTACACCTTC.